This T cell receptor beta chain derives from a study of OX40 agonist ivuxolimab in advanced cancers. Study-level background: Ivuxolimab, an antibody that agonizes OX40 (CD134), was administered to the patients. Patients with hepatocellular carcinoma, melanoma, renal cell or head and neck cancer made up the dose-escalation patients.

Some clones are missing from TCRdb's copy, which holds only in-frame ones; the method was immunoSEQ multiplex PCR. The sample has just under 75,000 clones, 80% to 95% seen once. The source was CD4+ or CD8+ T cells sorted from blood, collected in a trial of the OX40 agonist ivuxolimab. The receptor was isolated from an adult with an advanced solid tumor such as melanoma, head and neck, liver or kidney cancer.

The CDR3 bases are TGTGCCAGCAGCTTAATGGGACAGGGAGGTGGAAACACCATATATTTT. It specifies CASSLMGQGGGNTIYF. This sequence joins TRBV7-3 and TRBJ1-3; 9 nucleotides line up with TRBD1. V shed 1 base, J shed 3 bases, and the junction held 4 bases outside the gene matches. CDR1 SGHTA and CDR2 FQGTGA come from the germline V gene. The CDR3 spans 16 residues. The full variable domain, with the rest looked up from reference TRBV7-3 and TRBJ1-3, is GAGVSQTPSNKVTEKGKYVELRCDPISGHTALYWYRQSLGQGPEFLIYFQGTGAADDSGLPNDRFFAVRPEGSVSTLKIQRTERGDSAVYLCASSLMGQGGGNTIYFGEGSWLTVV.